The clone carrying this T cell receptor (beta chain) was found many times. The record originates from a study of T cells in Graves' hyperthyroidism and ophthalmopathy. TCR beta CDR3 regions were amplified from RNA. The primer set for the first-round RT-PCR of the TCR CDR3 was HTBI. Each CDR3 protein is one row after TCRdb ran MiXCR on the multiplex PCR reads. The data hold some 510,000 distinct CDR3 sequences, with approximately 44% observed a single time. Diagnostic assessment was based on clinical symptoms, serum thyroxine and TRAb, thyroid ultrasound and orbital computed tomography. CDR3 length: 12 amino acids. In germline, CDR1 is KGHDR, CDR2 SFDVKD. Trimming removed 4 bases at V and 6 bases at J, with 8 bases between.

This sequence originates from a woman aged 18-29 years with Graves' hyperthyroidism. What was sequenced was peripheral blood or thyroid tissue (not recorded which). The chain employs TRBV24-1 and TRBJ1-2, with D tentatively TRBD1 (5 bases). The CDR3 spells CATSDQTDGYTF. CDR3 bases: TGTGCCACCAGTGACCAGACAGATGGCTACACCTTC.